Described below is a single T cell receptor beta chain sequence and its context. This record belongs to a study of blood T cell repertoires in COVID-19. Study summary: Samples came from the United States, Italy and Spain, spanning acute and convalescent COVID-19. Nucleic acid was either cDNA or gDNA, and it came from T cells, B-cell-depleted T cells, or PBMCs.

Trimming took 3 bases from V and 0 from J, leaving 5 bases between them. The CDR3 has 14 amino acids. Germline CDR1 SNHLY, CDR2 FYNNEI. Study processing details: Estimated nucleated cell counts came from reference gene primer amplification. Produced via immunoSEQ multiplex PCR; TCRdb's table is partial and in-frame only. The D gene and trimming were derived from the DNA, and the V and J assignments and clone size from that table. There are about 300,000 clones in the sample; around 83% occur only once, and roughly 1.1% lies in the top ten. Input material: peripheral blood. This chain connects TRBV2 to TRBJ1-4; D gene uncertain. The receptor was isolated from a woman aged 50 to 65 with acute or convalescent COVID-19. The CDR3 sequence is CASSDDSTNEKLFF. The CDR3 coding sequence is TGTGCCAGCAGTGACGACTCAACTAATGAAAAACTGTTTTTT.